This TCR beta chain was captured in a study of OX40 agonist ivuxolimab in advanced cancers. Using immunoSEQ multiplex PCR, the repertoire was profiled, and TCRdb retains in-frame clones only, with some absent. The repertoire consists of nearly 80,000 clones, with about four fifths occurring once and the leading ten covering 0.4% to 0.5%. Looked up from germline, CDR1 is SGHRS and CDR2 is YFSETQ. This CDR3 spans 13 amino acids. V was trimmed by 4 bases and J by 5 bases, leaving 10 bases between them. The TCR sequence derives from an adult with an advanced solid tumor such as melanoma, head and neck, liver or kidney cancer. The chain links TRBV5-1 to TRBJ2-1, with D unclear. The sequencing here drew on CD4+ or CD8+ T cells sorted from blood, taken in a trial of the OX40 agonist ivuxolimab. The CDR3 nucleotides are TGCGCCAGCAGCCCCTACAGCGACAATGAGCAGTTCTTC. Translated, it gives CASSPYSDNEQFF.